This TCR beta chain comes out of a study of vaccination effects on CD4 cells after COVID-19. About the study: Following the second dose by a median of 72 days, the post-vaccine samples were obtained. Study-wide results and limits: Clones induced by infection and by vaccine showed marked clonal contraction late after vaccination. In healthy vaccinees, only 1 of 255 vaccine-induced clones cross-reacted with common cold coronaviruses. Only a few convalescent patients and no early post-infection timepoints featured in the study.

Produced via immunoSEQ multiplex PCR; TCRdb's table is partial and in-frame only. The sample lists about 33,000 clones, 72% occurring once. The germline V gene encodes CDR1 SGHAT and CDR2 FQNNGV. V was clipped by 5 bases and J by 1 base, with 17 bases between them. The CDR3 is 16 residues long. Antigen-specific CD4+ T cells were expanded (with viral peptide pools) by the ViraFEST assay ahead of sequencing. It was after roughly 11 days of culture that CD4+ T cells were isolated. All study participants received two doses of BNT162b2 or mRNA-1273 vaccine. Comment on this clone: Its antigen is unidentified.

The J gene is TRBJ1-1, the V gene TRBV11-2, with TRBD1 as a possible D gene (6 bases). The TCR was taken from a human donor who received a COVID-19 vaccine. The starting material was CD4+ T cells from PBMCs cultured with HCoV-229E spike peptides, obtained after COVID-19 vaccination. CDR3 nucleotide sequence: TGTGCCAGCAGCCTCGCGACAGGCGCGGGGAACACTGAAGCTTTCTTT. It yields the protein CASSLATGAGNTEAFF.